A single sample gave rise to the 5 T cell receptor beta chains below, sequenced in a study of cytomegalovirus exposure and HLA in healthy donors. Researchers ran the PCR with 60 Vbeta and 13 Jbeta primers. The table came from immunoSEQ multiplex PCR; TCRdb's copy has only in-frame clones and leaves some out. The repertoire holds 150,000 to 200,000 clones, roughly 80% seen once, with around 2.6% in the top ten. The material sequenced was PBMCs. These receptors were taken from a female donor in good health and CMV-seronegative.

This sequence joins TRBV2 and TRBJ1-4, with a tentative D call TRBD1 (5 bases). Germline V gives CDR1 SNHLY, CDR2 FYNNEI. Trimming pared 11 bases from V and 5 bases from J, leaving 21 bases between. CDR3 length: 15 residues. For the CDR3, the DNA is TGTGCCTCCCAGAAATGGGGACTCCGCAATGAAAAACTGTTTTTT. Encoded protein: CASQKWGLRNEKLFF.

The chain employs TRBV19 and TRBJ1-4; the match to TRBD1 covers 12 bases. The CDR3 has 19 residues. With 6 bases clipped from V and 2 bases from J, the junction kept 13 bases outside the gene matches. Germline CDR1 and CDR2: LNHDA and SQIVND (reference sequence). The CDR3 sequence is CASRPLPGQGARTNEKLFF. CDR3 DNA sequence: TGTGCCAGTAGACCTCTACCGGGACAGGGGGCGCGGACTAATGAAAAACTGTTTTTT.

V usage is TRBV12-5 and J usage is TRBJ2-7; possibly TRBD2 for D (5 bases). Deletions cut 6 bases from V and 3 bases from J, with 15 bases between. Germline lookup yields CDR1 LGHNT and CDR2 FRNRAP. This CDR3 spans 14 amino acids. CDR3 region: CASGPQAVNYEQYF. The CDR3 DNA reads TGTGCTAGTGGACCCCAAGCGGTTAACTACGAGCAGTACTTC.

The CDR3 DNA reads TGTGCCAGCAGTTACGGGGCTAGCGGGAGCCCAGAGACCCAGTACTTC. Amino acid sequence: CASSYGASGSPETQYF. The chain is built from TRBV6-5 and TRBJ2-5; TRBD2 aligns across 10 bases. This CDR3 contains 16 residues. J lost 4 bases, V lost 2 bases, and 7 bases had no gene match. CDR1 is MNHEY, CDR2 SVGAGI, per germline.

This chain uses TRBV7-6 with TRBJ2-3, with 7 positions matching TRBD2. Looked up from germline, CDR1 is SGHVS and CDR2 is FNYEAQ. The CDR3 consists of 15 residues. Losses at the gene ends were 1 base for V and 2 bases for J; bases not matched to a gene: 3. The CDR3 reads CASSLGLAFTDTQYF. The CDR3 nucleotides read TGTGCCAGCAGCTTAGGACTAGCTTTCACAGATACGCAGTATTTT.